The clone carrying this TCR beta chain was seen at least ten times. Its antigen is not known. The CDR3 is 18 amino acids. Looked up from germline, CDR1 is SGHRS and CDR2 is YFSETQ. The V segment lost 4 bases and the J segment 0 bases; nucleotides outside the gene matches: 8. The source of the sample is a study of T-cell reconstitution after alpha-beta-depleted transplantation in children. Study-wide points: The origin of high day-60 TCRbeta diversity in some patients lay in surviving recipient T cells and thymic progenitors. Where alpha-beta T cells came from about two months after transplant was reportedly several hundred expanded graft clones. The authors attributed T-cell counts and diversity one year after transplant mostly to newly produced T cells.

Unique molecular identifiers were built into the TCRbeta library. TCRdb reprocessed the PCR reads via MiXCR and lists one record per CDR3 protein. Seen here are 480,000 or so distinct CDR3 sequences, about 10% observed once, and the top ten hold roughly 2%. The TCR originated in a child aged 2 to 10 with inherited bone marrow failure, due to receive a stem cell transplant. The sample consisted of PBMCs, taken before TCRalphabeta/CD19-depleted stem cell transplant. The chain employs TRBV5-1 and TRBJ2-3; the match to TRBD2 covers 13 bases. The CDR3 DNA reads as TGCGCCAGCAGCCCATGGACTAGCGGGGGTCCTAGCACAGATACGCAGTATTTT. It encodes CASSPWTSGGPSTDTQYF.